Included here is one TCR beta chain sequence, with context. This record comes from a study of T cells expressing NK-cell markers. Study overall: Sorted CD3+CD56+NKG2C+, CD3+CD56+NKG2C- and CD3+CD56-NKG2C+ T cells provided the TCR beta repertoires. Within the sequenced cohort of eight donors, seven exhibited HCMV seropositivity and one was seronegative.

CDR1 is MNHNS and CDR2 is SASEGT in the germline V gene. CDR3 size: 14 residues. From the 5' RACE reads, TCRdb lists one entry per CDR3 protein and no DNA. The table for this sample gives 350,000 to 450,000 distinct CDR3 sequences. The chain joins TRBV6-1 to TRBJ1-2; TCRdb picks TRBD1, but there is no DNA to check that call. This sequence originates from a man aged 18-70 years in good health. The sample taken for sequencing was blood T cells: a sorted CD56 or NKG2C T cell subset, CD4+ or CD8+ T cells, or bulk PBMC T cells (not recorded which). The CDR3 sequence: CASGGVQKNYGYTF.